This note documents a single T cell receptor beta chain sequence. Its cognate antigen has yet to be identified. It has no much larger one-base neighbor in the sample; base qualities were not kept. Per the publication, the treatment or condition label means: over 15 received Ad26.COV2.S at low or high dose, single or two shots; 5 received placebo; per-sample allocation not given. Repertoires of vaccine and placebo recipients were sequenced from samples taken on day 63 after the first injection. In Cohort 1b, around 23 adults aged 18-55 years were enrolled at a single site in Boston, USA, between 29 July and 7 August 2020. As a vaccine, Ad26.COV2.S was a replication-incompetent adenovirus type 26 vector that expressed a prefusion-stabilized SARS-CoV-2 spike protein derived from the original Wuhan strain. Inclusive of the bounding cysteine and phenylalanine, the CDR3 is 14 residues long. The only DNA kept is the CDR3, 42 bases in frame from the first base. Deletion took 6 bases off V and 4 bases off J, with a span of 13 bases between the germline ends. CDR1 and CDR2 (MNHEY, SVGAGI) derive from the germline V gene.

TCRbeta CDR3 regions were sequenced with the immunoSEQ Assay. After extraction, genomic DNA underwent amplification by bias-controlled multiplex PCR, followed by high-throughput sequencing. Under the source paper's analysis protocol: To quantify the absolute abundance of every unique TCRbeta CDR3 region, sequences were collapsed and filtered. T cell fraction was estimated by normalizing TCRbeta template counts to usable DNA, which was measured by amplifying reference genes present in all nucleated cells. Repertoire TCRs were annotated as SARS-CoV-2-specific when V gene, CDR3 amino acid sequence and J gene were exactly matched to a known reactive TCR set. The reference SARS-CoV-2 TCR set came from MIRA and was filtered for enrichment in COVID-19-positive ImmuneCODE repertoires, removing public or cross-reactive TCRs. Using the MIRA antigens, annotated TCRs were further analysed by specific ORF or by position within an ORF. Depth was the summed frequency of annotated unique rearrangements, while breadth was defined as annotated unique rearrangements over total unique productive rearrangements. Two-sided Wilcoxon rank-sum tests were applied when comparing TCR breadth between groups. TCRdb re-hosts the immuneACCESS table, in-frame sequences only. Its copies lack some clones; in the studies checked, an unresolved V gene accounts for under half of them, and the cause for the rest is not known. V and J calls and clone size are copied from that table; D and trimming were computed from the DNA. Across this sample there are roughly 410,000 clones, with roughly 85% seen only once. The top ten clones comprise around 7.3% of the sample.

The record originates from a study of Ad26.COV2.S vaccination and SARS-CoV-2 variants (dated by TCRdb to about 2021). For the study in its entirety: Vaccine-arm donors were drawn from COV1001, a multicentre, randomized, double-blind, placebo-controlled phase I-IIa trial of Ad26.COV2.S in healthy adults. A total of 32 samples were included in the TCR-sequenced set, comprising roughly 19 Ad26.COV2.S vaccine recipients, 5 placebo recipients and 8 SARS-CoV-2 convalescent individuals. TCRbeta repertoire sequencing was used to assess the specificity and breadth of SARS-CoV-2-reactive T cell receptors after Ad26.COV2.S vaccination. Participants in the trial were split at random into five groups of five each, receiving low-dose or high-dose Ad26.COV2.S once or twice, or else placebo on both occasions. Ad26.COV2.S was administered intramuscularly at a dose of 5x10^10 or 1x10^11 viral particles, either as one shot or as two shots given 56 days apart. Blinding of investigators to trial group allocation was maintained during experiments and outcome assessment.

What the work shows at the level of the full study, not this receptor alone: After vaccination, spike-specific CD8+ and CD4+ T cell responses were reported to show substantial breadth. According to the authors, total T cell responses may have been underestimated by the TCR breadth and depth analyses. Vaccine and placebo recipients had similar non-spike TCR breadth, a finding consistent with the vaccine containing only spike. Comparing responses between vaccine doses or regimens was not something the study was powered to do. Ad26.COV2.S recipients had higher spike-specific TCR breadth than placebo recipients (P = 0.0014).

The TCR originated in a person between 18 and 65 years old who received the Ad26.COV2.S COVID-19 vaccine or a placebo. The chain uses TRBV6-5 and TRBJ1-5; no confident D gene assignment can be made. The sample was peripheral blood, taken in a trial of Ad26.COV2.S vaccine versus placebo. The bases read TGTGCCAGCAGCCTCGTGGCCTTTAATCAGCCCCAGCATTTT. Its translation is CASSLVAFNQPQHF.